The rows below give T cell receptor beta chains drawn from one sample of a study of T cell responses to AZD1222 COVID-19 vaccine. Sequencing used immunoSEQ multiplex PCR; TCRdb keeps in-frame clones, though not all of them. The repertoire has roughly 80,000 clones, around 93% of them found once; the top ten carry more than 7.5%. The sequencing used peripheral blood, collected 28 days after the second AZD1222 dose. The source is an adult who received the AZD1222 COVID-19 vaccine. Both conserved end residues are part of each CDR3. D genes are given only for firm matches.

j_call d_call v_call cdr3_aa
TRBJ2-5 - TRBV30 CAWSAIGETQYF
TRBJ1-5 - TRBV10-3 CAISGGAGEKPQHF
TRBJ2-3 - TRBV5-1 CASSSEWGTDTQYF
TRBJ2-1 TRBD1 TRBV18 CASSPRTGSGNEQFF
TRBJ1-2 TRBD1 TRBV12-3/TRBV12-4 CASSLGQNDGYTF
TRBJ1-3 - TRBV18 CASLKTAGNTIYF
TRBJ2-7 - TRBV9 CASSVEGGSYEQYF
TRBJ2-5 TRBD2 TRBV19 CASSIRTSRQETQYF
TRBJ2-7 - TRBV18 CASSPGHSLGQYF
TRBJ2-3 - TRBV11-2 CASSGGTDTQYF
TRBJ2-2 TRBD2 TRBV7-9 CASSLTSGSLNTGELFF
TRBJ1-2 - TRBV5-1 CASSLAGDGYTF
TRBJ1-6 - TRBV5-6 CASSLGQAGSPLHF
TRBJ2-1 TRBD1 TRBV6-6 CASRGQSYNEQFF
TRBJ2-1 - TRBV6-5 CASSYSDNEQFF
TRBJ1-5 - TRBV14 CASSQGGGANQPQHF
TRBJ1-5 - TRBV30 CAWRFGGHNQPQHF
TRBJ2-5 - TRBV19 CASRPAGLTEETQYF
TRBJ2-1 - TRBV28 CASRKESRRLEQFF
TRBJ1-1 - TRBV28 CASRDGEAFF
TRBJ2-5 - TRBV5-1 CASSQTDKETQYF
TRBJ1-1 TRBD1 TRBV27 CASKIQGASTEAFF
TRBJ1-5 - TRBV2 CASTLDRNLNQPQHF
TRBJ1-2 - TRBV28 CASTNPGLLPLGYGYTF
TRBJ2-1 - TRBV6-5 CASRLQGSGEQFF
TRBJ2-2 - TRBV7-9 CASSRAGRYTGELFF
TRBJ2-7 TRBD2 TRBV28 CASSSRDYGNYEQYF
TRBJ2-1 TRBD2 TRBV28 CASSLGSGRPYNEQFF